This is a list of T cell receptor beta chains from one sample in a study of T cell responses to AZD1222 COVID-19 vaccine. Libraries were prepared by immunoSEQ multiplex PCR; TCRdb keeps only in-frame clonotypes and omits some of them. Here the sample spans about 180,000 clones, almost 90% being singletons. Source: peripheral blood, taken on day 0 of AZD1222 vaccination. The receptor set was obtained from an adult in good health. The CDR3 runs from the conserved cysteine through the conserved F or W. A D gene is named only where the DNA matches it firmly. Size is stated for part of the rows, as once, few or many counts, or as a class when the clone is expanded.

J	size	V	D	DNA	CDR3
TRBJ1-1	.	TRBV9	.	TGTGCCAGCAGCCCCCCCGACAGACACACTGAAGCTTTCTTT	CASSPPDRHTEAFF
TRBJ1-1	.	TRBV5-6	.	TGTGCCAGCAGCTTCACCCTCCGGCAGGACACTGAAGCTTTCTTT	CASSFTLRQDTEAFF
TRBJ1-2	.	TRBV18	.	TGTGCCAGCTCACCACCGATCCAGAACTATGGCTACACCTTC	CASSPPIQNYGYTF
TRBJ2-7	.	TRBV28	.	TGTGCCAGCAGTTTGCGGGCCTCCCGCCTCGAGCAGTACTTC	CASSLRASRLEQYF
TRBJ2-7	.	TRBV19	TRBD2	TGTGCCAGTAGTCCGACTAGCGGGGACTCCTACGAGCAGTACTTC	CASSPTSGDSYEQYF
TRBJ1-2	.	TRBV24-1	.	TGTGCCACCAGTGATGTCGACACCAACTATGGCTACACCTTC	CATSDVDTNYGYTF
TRBJ2-1	once	TRBV7-3	TRBD2	TGTGCCAGCAGCCTCCGGGGGGGTCTAGCGGCCCACAATGAGCAGTTCTTC	CASSLRGGLAAHNEQFF
TRBJ1-1	.	TRBV11-2	.	TGTGCCAGCAGGGGCGGGGGGGCGACGTCTGGCACTGAAGCTTTCTTT	CASRGGGATSGTEAFF
TRBJ1-2	.	TRBV30	.	TGTGCCTGCCTTTCTTTTGGTCGAGCTGGTGGCTACACCTTC	CACLSFGRAGGYTF
TRBJ2-7	few	TRBV7-8	.	TGTGCCAGCAGCTTACGACTCTACTACGAGCAGTACTTC	CASSLRLYYEQYF
TRBJ2-5	.	TRBV9	.	TGTGCCAGCAGCTCCCGCTCTGACAGCGAAGAGACCCAGTACTTC	CASSSRSDSEETQYF
TRBJ1-1	.	TRBV7-3	TRBD1	TGTGCCAGCACCCTAGGACAGGGGGTGGGTGAAGCTTTCTTT	CASTLGQGVGEAFF
TRBJ1-5	.	TRBV15	.	TGTGCCACCAGCAGAGATCCAGGTTACAATCAGCCCCAGCATTTT	CATSRDPGYNQPQHF
TRBJ1-5	.	TRBV6-5	.	TGTGCCAGCATTGGAGGATATGGCAATCAGCCCCAGCATTTT	CASIGGYGNQPQHF